A single sample gave rise to the 21 T cell receptor beta chains below, sequenced in a study of shared clonotypes between healthy human individuals (dated by TCRdb to 2018 to 2021). Library preparation used the immunoSEQ multiplex PCR assay. TCRdb carries this immuneACCESS record with in-frame sequences only. Its versions omit some clonotypes, under half of them owing to an unresolved V gene in the studies checked, with the rest unexplained. The table for this sample lists 2 million to 2.5 million clones; approximately 94% of them were counted only once. The biggest ten clones account for approximately 0.13% of the sample. Sequenced sample: naive CD4+ T cells sorted from blood. Sample cell subset or site, as interpreted from the label and publication: CD45RA+ positively selected. These receptors originate from a young man in good health.

The chain recombines TRBV5-1 with TRBJ2-6; no clear D. The CDR3 has 16 amino acids. Trimming took 2 bases from V and 3 from J, leaving 12 bases between them. Germline-derived CDR1 and CDR2 are SGHRS and YFSETQ. The CDR3 loop reads CASSLIGQIGANVLTF. CDR3 DNA sequence: TGCGCCAGCAGCTTAATCGGGCAAATTGGGGCCAACGTCCTGACTTTC.

Points on this clone: At one boundary the junction diverges from the germline segment, which might be a read error. The same CDR3 can be traced to other DNA sequences in this sample. The chain joins TRBV7-7 to TRBJ2-2; D remains unclear. The germline V gene encodes CDR1 SSHAT and CDR2 FNYEAQ (reference sequence). CDR3 size: 13 residues. In DNA form, the CDR3 reads TGTGCTAGCAGCTTAGCAGTCTCCGGGGAGCTGTTTTTT. Its protein is CASSLAVSGELFF.

The gene calls are TRBV10-3 and TRBJ2-5; 8 bases agree with TRBD2. V gave up 10 bases and J gave up 5 bases; unmatched junction bases: 15. CDR3 length: 15 residues. CDR1 and CDR2 (germline): ENHRY, SYGVKD. The CDR3, as DNA: TGTGCCACCCGGACGGGACTAGGGCTTGAGGAGACCCAGTACTTC. It translates to CATRTGLGLEETQYF.

This clone was seen a single time. This chain uses TRBV7-9 with TRBJ1-2, with TRBD1 identical over 10 bases. The CDR3 runs 18 residues. The germline V gene encodes CDR1 SEHNR and CDR2 FQNEAQ (reference sequence). V trimming: 1 base; J trimming: 5 bases; junction bases outside the gene matches: 13. As DNA, the CDR3 is TGTGCCAGCAGCTTAGTACTGGTGGGACAGGGGCATGGGTATGGCTACACCTTC. Its translation: CASSLVLVGQGHGYGYTF. The full variable domain, rest sourced from reference TRBV7-9 and TRBJ1-2, is DTGVSQNPRHKITKRGQNVTFRCDPISEHNRLYWYRQTLGQGPEFLTYFQNEAQLEKSRLLSDRFSAERPKGSFSTLEIQRTEQGDSAMYLCASSLVLVGQGHGYGYTFGSGTRLTVV.

The chain has TRBV18 and TRBJ1-1; tentative D call: TRBD1 (6 bases). The CDR3 has 15 residues. V lost 3 bases to trimming and J lost 4 bases, with 15 bases between them. Germline V lookup: CDR1 KGHSH, CDR2 LQKENI. CDR3 sequence: CASSPAGGLGTEAFF. CDR3 DNA: TGTGCCAGCTCACCGGCGGGGGGCTTAGGCACTGAAGCTTTCTTT.

The chain uses TRBV2 and TRBJ2-3; D is undetermined. Germline CDR1 SNHLY, CDR2 FYNNEI. V gave up 7 bases and J gave up 2 bases, with 16 bases separating them. CDR3 size: 15 residues. The CDR3 DNA reads as TGTGCCAGCAAGACCGGTGCCGGATACACAGATACGCAGTATTTT. Translation gives CASKTGAGYTDTQYF.

The J gene is TRBJ2-7, the V gene TRBV30; 13 bases match TRBD2. The junction had 12 bases not matched to a gene; V was cut back by 2 bases and J by 5 bases. Germline CDR1 and CDR2: GTSNPN and SVGIG (reference sequence). The CDR3 totals 17 residues. The CDR3 sequence: CAWSISRTSGSTHEQYF. DNA for the CDR3: TGTGCCTGGAGTATCTCGCGGACTAGCGGGAGTACTCACGAGCAGTACTTC.

The V call is TRBV10-3, the J call TRBJ2-6; D not certain. The CDR3 runs 16 residues. Germline-derived CDR1 and CDR2 are ENHRY and SYGVKD. Trimming stripped 4 bases from V and 2 bases from J, with 12 bases between. The CDR3 sequence is CAISGARTTGANVLTF. The CDR3 coding sequence is TGTGCCATCAGTGGGGCCAGGACGACTGGGGCCAACGTCCTGACTTTC.

The V gene is TRBV18, the J gene TRBJ1-4, with D possibly matching TRBD1 (6 bases). CDR1 KGHSH and CDR2 LQKENI come from the germline V gene. The CDR3 extends over 13 amino acids. V was clipped by 3 bases and J by 7 bases, with 9 bases between them. The CDR3, as DNA: TGTGCCAGCTCACCGGGGGGCCTTGAAAAACTGTTTTTT. It yields the protein CASSPGGLEKLFF. Full variable domain (outside the CDR3, taken from reference TRBV18 and TRBJ1-4): NAGVMQNPRHLVRRRGQEARLRCSPMKGHSHVYWYRQLPEEGLKFMVYLQKENIIDESGMPKERFSAEFPKEGPSILRIQQVVRGDSAAYFCASSPGGLEKLFFGSGTQLSVL.

The CDR3 loop is CASSTLLGGAGQTEAFF. DNA for the CDR3: TGTGCCAGTAGCACTCTTTTGGGGGGCGCCGGGCAGACTGAAGCTTTCTTT. The rearrangement joins TRBV19 to TRBJ1-1, with D possibly matching TRBD1 (6 bases). This CDR3 contains 17 residues. CDR1 is LNHDA, CDR2 SQIVND, per germline (reference sequence). Between the trimmed V and J ends, which lost 6 bases and 5 bases, there was a span of 25 bases.

J is TRBJ2-3 and V is TRBV29-1, with 10 bases identical to TRBD2. Unmatched junction bases numbered 5, after V lost 7 bases and J lost 4 bases. Germline V CDR1 and CDR2: SQVTM, ANQGSEA. The CDR3 sequence is 13 residues long. DNA of the CDR3: TGCAGCGGTGCCGGGACTAGCGCAGATACGCAGTATTTT. The encoded protein is CSGAGTSADTQYF.

The chain carries TRBV10-3 and TRBJ2-1, with D unresolved. V shed 2 bases and J shed 11 bases, with 10 bases lying between them. Germline CDR1 reads ENHRY; CDR2 reads SYGVKD. The CDR3 runs to 12 residues. The CDR3: CAISEDGVKQFF. The CDR3 coding sequence is TGTGCCATCAGTGAGGATGGAGTCAAGCAGTTCTTC.

The chain couples TRBV6-5 to TRBJ1-3; no definite D call. Germline V gene data show CDR1 as MNHEY and CDR2 as SVGAGI. The CDR3 loop spans 14 amino acids. The V end was cut by 7 bases, the J end by 2 bases, with 12 bases between. CDR3: CASTNSGAGNTIYF. DNA of the CDR3: TGTGCCAGCACCAACAGCGGCGCTGGAAACACCATATATTTT.

V gene TRBV11-2 combines with J gene TRBJ2-7; TRBD1 matches 7 bases. Germline V gene sequence: CDR1 SGHAT, CDR2 FQNNGV. With V trimmed by 7 bases and J by 5 bases, 8 bases remained unmatched. The CDR3 has 13 residues. Here the CDR3 DNA reads TGTGCCAGCAACAACAGGGGAAGCCACGAGCAGTACTTC. This sequence encodes CASNNRGSHEQYF. Looking up the rest from reference TRBV11-2 and TRBJ2-7 gives the full variable domain: EAGVAQSPRYKIIEKRQSVAFWCNPISGHATLYWYQQILGQGPKLLIQFQNNGVVDDSQLPKDRFSAERLKGVDSTLKIQPAKLEDSAVYLCASNNRGSHEQYFGPGTRLTVT.

The J gene is TRBJ1-4, the V gene TRBV20-1; the D is unclear. CDR1 is DFQATT and CDR2 is SNEGSKA in the germline V gene (reference sequence). CDR3 length: 11 amino acids. Trimming stripped 4 bases from V and 5 bases from J, with 5 bases between. In DNA, the CDR3 is TGCAGTGCTATCCAGAATGAAAAACTGTTTTTT. Translating it yields CSAIQNEKLFF.

J is TRBJ2-6 and V is TRBV9, with D possibly called TRBD1 or TRBD2 (5 bases each). The CDR3 extends over 17 amino acids. The ends were cut back, 4 bases at V and 2 bases at J, with 16 bases in the middle. Germline-derived CDR1 and CDR2 are SGDLS and YYNGEE. The CDR3 region is CASSPREGAAGANVLTF. Written as DNA, the CDR3 is TGTGCCAGCAGCCCACGGGAAGGGGCGGCTGGGGCCAACGTCCTGACTTTC.

CDR3 amino acids: CASSLGGKTATYEQYF. The DNA for the CDR3 is TGTGCCAGCAGCTTAGGGGGGAAGACGGCTACCTACGAGCAGTACTTC. The J gene is TRBJ2-7, the V gene TRBV7-8; D is tentatively TRBD1 or TRBD2 (5 bases each). CDR1 is SGHVS, CDR2 FQNEAQ, per germline. Between the trimmed V and J ends, which lost 1 base and 2 bases, there was a span of 15 bases. CDR3 length: 16 amino acids. Variable domain in full (rest from reference TRBV7-8 and TRBJ2-7): GAGVSQSPRYKVAKRGQDVALRCDPISGHVSLFWYQQALGQGPEFLTYFQNEAQLDKSGLPSDRFFAERPEGSVSTLKIQRTQQEDSAVYLCASSLGGKTATYEQYFGPGTRLTVT.

This clone was found once. Within the sample, other DNA sequences also encode this same CDR3. The CDR3: CASSTRHEQFF. The CDR3 bases are TGTGCCAGCAGTACTAGGCATGAGCAGTTCTTC. The rearrangement joins TRBV6-5 to TRBJ2-1, with D perhaps TRBD2 (5 bases). The CDR3 length is 11 residues. V was shortened by 5 bases and J by 8 bases, with 7 bases between the two germline ends. CDR1 MNHEY and CDR2 SVGAGI come from the germline V gene.

The chain employs TRBV7-2 and TRBJ2-1; TRBD1 is a possible D gene (6 bases). In germline, CDR1 is SGHTA, CDR2 FQGNSA. Trimming left V 5 bases short and J 7 bases short, with 9 bases between. The CDR3 is 12 amino acids. The CDR3, as DNA: TGTGCCAGCAGCACCAGGGGAAATGAGCAGTTCTTC. It is translated as CASSTRGNEQFF.

This rearrangement joins TRBV7-9 to TRBJ1-1; D ambiguous. Germline-derived CDR1 and CDR2 are SEHNR and FQNEAQ (reference sequence). Trimming shortened V by 1 base and J by 3 bases, and 9 bases separated the two germline ends. The CDR3 extends over 14 amino acids. CDR3 region: CASSLEPGYTEAFF. The CDR3 nucleotides read TGTGCCAGCAGCTTAGAACCGGGTTACACTGAAGCTTTCTTT.

The rearrangement uses TRBV4-3 and TRBJ2-3; D gene ambiguous. The CDR3 has 15 residues. In germline, CDR1 is LGHNA, CDR2 YSLEER. Trimming stripped 1 base from V and 4 bases from J, with 12 bases between. The CDR3, as DNA: TGCGCCAGCAGCCAAGGGCAAGGCAGCCCAGATACGCAGTATTTT. Encoded protein: CASSQGQGSPDTQYF.